One and the same sample provided the 27 T cell receptor beta chains below, sequenced in a study of shared clonotypes between healthy human individuals. Method: immunoSEQ multiplex PCR; TCRdb's copy keeps in-frame clones and lacks some. The sample holds over 150,000 clones, around 63% seen once. Sample: memory CD4+ T cells sorted from blood. The sample's subset: CD45RA-negative fraction. The receptors shown here come from a man aged 30 to 39 in good health.

The V and J genes are TRBV7-3 and TRBJ2-6; D unclear. The CDR3 is made up of 14 amino acids. Looked up from germline, CDR1 is SGHTA and CDR2 is FQGTGA. The V end was cut by 5 bases, the J end by 4 bases, with 9 bases between. CDR3 sequence: CASSPSFGANVLTF. As DNA, the CDR3 is TGTGCCAGCAGCCCTTCGTTCGGGGCCAACGTCCTGACTTTC.

V usage is TRBV7-2 and J usage is TRBJ2-3, with 7 nucleotides matching TRBD2. CDR1 and CDR2 from the germline V gene are SGHTA and FQGNSA. After removal of 2 bases from V and 0 bases from J, the junction contained 2 bases not matched to a gene. The CDR3 totals 15 residues. CDR3 amino acids: CASSLSGDSTDTQYF. Written as DNA, the CDR3 is TGTGCCAGCAGCTTAAGCGGGGATAGCACAGATACGCAGTATTTT.

The chain joins TRBV5-1 to TRBJ2-5; 12 positions agree with TRBD1. The germline V gene has CDR1 SGHRS and CDR2 YFSETQ. This CDR3 has 16 residues. Trimming took 3 bases from V and 1 from J; bases not matched to a gene: 4. The CDR3 loop is CASSSMGQGAQETQYF. CDR3 DNA sequence: TGCGCCAGCAGCTCGATGGGACAGGGGGCCCAAGAGACCCAGTACTTC.

J is TRBJ1-1 and V is TRBV9, with TRBD1 identical over 7 bases. Germline lookup yields CDR1 SGDLS and CDR2 YYNGEE. V gave up 3 bases and J gave up 10 bases; unmatched junction bases: 12. There are 14 residues in the CDR3. The CDR3 loop reads CASSADRRHRGAFF. Written as DNA, the CDR3 is TGTGCCAGCAGCGCGGACAGGAGGCATCGGGGAGCTTTCTTT.

In its sample, this clone was seen a few times. The rearrangement links TRBV7-2 to TRBJ1-5; D not certain. There are 14 residues in the CDR3. Germline assignment: CDR1 SGHTA and CDR2 FQGNSA. V lost 5 bases, J lost 5 bases, and 13 bases lay in between. CDR3 in DNA: TGTGCCAGCAGCCAGACTGGGATATATCAGCCCCAGCATTTT. Translated, it gives CASSQTGIYQPQHF. Full variable domain (outside the CDR3, taken from reference TRBV7-2 and TRBJ1-5): GAGVSQSPSNKVTEKGKDVELRCDPISGHTALYWYRQSLGQGLEFLIYFQGNSAPDKSGLPSDRFSAERTGGSVSTLTIQRTQQEDSAVYLCASSQTGIYQPQHFGDGTRLSIL.

Notes on this clone: At one of its ends the junction is not consistent with the germline gene, which may arise from a read error. This chain joins TRBV7-7 and TRBJ2-1; D remains unclear. Germline V gives CDR1 SSHAT, CDR2 FNYEAQ (reference sequence). This CDR3 spans 16 amino acids. The DNA for the CDR3 is TGTGCTAGCAGCCCAAGCCGCCACCCCTTTTCCCATGAGCAGTTCTTC. Translation: CASSPSRHPFSHEQFF.

The chain joins TRBV7-8 to TRBJ1-4; D unclear. Germline lookup yields CDR1 SGHVS and CDR2 FQNEAQ. The ends were cut back, 1 base at V and 1 base at J, with 7 bases in the middle. This CDR3 has 15 residues. CDR3 DNA sequence: TGTGCCAGCAGCTTAGTAGGCGTAACTAATGAAAAACTGTTTTTT. As protein: CASSLVGVTNEKLFF.

V is TRBV2 and J is TRBJ1-1; 7 nucleotides align to TRBD1. The CDR3 loop spans 15 amino acids. The junction had 9 bases not matched to a gene; V was cut back by 6 bases and J by 2 bases. Germline V gene lookup returns CDR1 SNHLY and CDR2 FYNNEI. Written as DNA, the CDR3 is TGTGCCAGCAGCGCTCCGACAGGGCGCAACACTGAAGCTTTCTTT. Its translation: CASSAPTGRNTEAFF. The full variable domain, completed using reference TRBV2 and TRBJ1-1, is EPEVTQTPSHQVTQMGQEVILRCVPISNHLYFYWYRQILGQKVEFLVSFYNNEISEKSEIFDDQFSVERPDGSNFTLKIRSTKLEDSAMYFCASSAPTGRNTEAFFGQGTRLTVV.

The rearrangement joins TRBV7-9 to TRBJ1-5, with no clear D. Trimming shortened V by 2 bases and J by 5 bases, and 10 bases separated the two germline ends. Germline V gene data show CDR1 as SEHNR and CDR2 as FQNEAQ (reference sequence). The CDR3 is made up of 14 amino acids. The chain's CDR3 is CASSLSEGHQPQHF. In DNA, the CDR3 is TGTGCCAGCAGCTTATCCGAGGGCCATCAGCCCCAGCATTTT. Based on the CDR3 plus reference TRBV7-9 and TRBJ1-5, the full variable domain is DTGVSQNPRHKITKRGQNVTFRCDPISEHNRLYWYRQTLGQGPEFLTYFQNEAQLEKSRLLSDRFSAERPKGSFSTLEIQRTEQGDSAMYLCASSLSEGHQPQHFGDGTRLSIL.

The sample holds a few counts of this clone. The chain couples TRBV7-8 to TRBJ2-6; 7 positions agree with TRBD1. Germline CDR1 and CDR2: SGHVS and FQNEAQ. The CDR3 runs to 18 residues. The trim removed 9 bases at V and 3 bases at J, leaving 17 bases unmatched. The CDR3 nucleotides are TGTGCCAGTTCCTTCGACAGGGCGGTTGGGCATGGGGCCAACGTCCTGACTTTC. Translated: CASSFDRAVGHGANVLTF.

The chain links TRBV10-3 to TRBJ2-3, with a possible D match to TRBD2 (5 bases). The CDR3 is 15 residues long. Germline loops: CDR1 ENHRY, CDR2 SYGVKD. V lost 0 bases to trimming and J lost 1 base, with 8 bases between them. The CDR3 region is CAISESGVGTDTQYF. The CDR3 DNA follows: TGTGCCATCAGTGAGTCCGGGGTGGGCACAGATACGCAGTATTTT.

The chain links TRBV5-6 to TRBJ2-7; no definite D call. The CDR3 extends over 14 amino acids. From germline, CDR1 is SGHDT and CDR2 YYEEEE. V lost 0 bases and J 1 base, leaving 8 bases between the germline ends. In nucleotides, the CDR3 is TGTGCCAGCAGCTTGGACCGGTTATCCTACGAGCAGTACTTC. Translated: CASSLDRLSYEQYF.

V is TRBV7-4 and J is TRBJ1-5; possibly TRBD1 for D (5 bases). Per germline, CDR1 SGHVT and CDR2 SQSDAQ. The CDR3 loop spans 13 amino acids. V dropped 3 bases and J dropped 5 bases, with 8 bases sitting between them. CDR3: CASSFSGDQPQHF. In nucleotides, the CDR3 is TGTGCCAGCAGCTTTTCGGGGGATCAGCCCCAGCATTTT.

The V call is TRBV5-6, the J call TRBJ2-3, with D unresolved. Trimming took 3 bases from V and 6 from J, leaving 11 bases between them. Per germline, CDR1 SGHDT and CDR2 YYEEEE. This CDR3 is 13 amino acids long. The DNA for the CDR3 is TGTGCCAGCAGCTACTTCATGTCGGATACGCAGTATTTT. Its translation is CASSYFMSDTQYF.

The DNA for the CDR3 is TGTGCCAGCAGCTTCAGCGGAGGCGGCACAGATACGCAGTATTTT. Translating it yields CASSFSGGGTDTQYF. The genes are TRBV9 and TRBJ2-3, with D tentatively TRBD2 (5 bases). Deletions cut 4 bases from V and 1 base from J, with 13 bases between. The CDR3 length is 15 residues. Germline V gene sequence: CDR1 SGDLS, CDR2 YYNGEE. The whole variable domain, remainder taken from reference TRBV9 and TRBJ2-3, is DSGVTQTPKHLITATGQRVTLRCSPRSGDLSVYWYQQSLDQGLQFLIQYYNGEERAKGNILERFSAQQFPDLHSELNLSSLELGDSALYFCASSFSGGGTDTQYFGPGTRLTVL.

This clone was detected only once. The chain carries TRBV10-3 and TRBJ2-7; TRBD1 aligns across 7 bases. The CDR3 runs to 12 residues. V gave up 5 bases and J gave up 3 bases; unmatched junction bases: 1. Germline CDR1 ENHRY, CDR2 SYGVKD. The CDR3 protein is CAISRDSYEQYF. The CDR3 region has the DNA TGTGCCATCAGTCGGGACAGCTACGAGCAGTACTTC.

The chain is built from TRBV5-1 and TRBJ2-3; 9 bases match TRBD2. The CDR3 contains 15 residues. CDR1 and CDR2 (germline): SGHRS, YFSETQ. V dropped 4 bases and J dropped 0; count of bases not matched to a gene: 3. The DNA for the CDR3 is TGCGCCAGCAGCCAGGGACTAGCTAGCACAGATACGCAGTATTTT. It encodes CASSQGLASTDTQYF.

This chain links TRBV6-6 with TRBJ1-2; 10 bases fit TRBD1. CDR1 and CDR2 from the germline V gene are MNHNY and SVGAGI (reference sequence). CDR3 length: 14 residues. After removal of 2 bases from V and 5 bases from J, the junction contained 2 bases not matched to a gene. The CDR3 sequence: CASSYGQGVYGYTF. Here the CDR3 DNA reads TGTGCCAGCAGTTACGGACAGGGGGTGTATGGCTACACCTTC.

J is TRBJ2-7 and V is TRBV7-2; tentatively, D is TRBD2 (5 bases). V was clipped by 5 bases and J by 2 bases, with 13 bases between them. Germline V gives CDR1 SGHTA, CDR2 FQGNSA. This CDR3 contains 14 residues. CDR3 in amino acids: CASSTYRGPYEQYF. CDR3 in DNA: TGTGCCAGCAGCACATATCGGGGTCCCTACGAGCAGTACTTC.

The chain uses TRBV5-1 and TRBJ1-1, with unresolved D. With 1 base removed from V and 0 bases from J, the gap between germline ends came to 7 bases. The CDR3 consists of 14 residues. Germline assignment: CDR1 SGHRS and CDR2 YFSETQ. In DNA, the CDR3 is TGCGCCAGCAGCTTGTTCGGCATGAACACTGAAGCTTTCTTT. This codes for CASSLFGMNTEAFF.

This chain uses TRBV5-4 with TRBJ2-2, with TRBD2 matching 8 bases. The CDR3 has 15 amino acids. Germline CDR1 and CDR2: SGHNT and YYREEE (reference sequence). Trimming took 2 bases from V and 5 from J; bases not matched to a gene: 5. CDR3 loop: CASSLAGVKTGELFF. Written as DNA, the CDR3 is TGTGCCAGCAGCTTAGCGGGAGTTAAGACCGGGGAGCTGTTTTTT. The complete variable domain, with remaining parts taken from reference TRBV5-4 and TRBJ2-2, reads ETGVTQSPTHLIKTRGQQVTLRCSSQSGHNTVSWYQQALGQGPQFIFQYYREEENGRGNFPPRFSGLQFPNYSSELNVNALELDDSALYLCASSLAGVKTGELFFGEGSRLTVL.

This clone is judged medium-sized. The V and J genes are TRBV4-1 and TRBJ2-1, with 7 bases aligning to TRBD2. CDR1 and CDR2 from the germline V gene are MGHRA and YSYEKL. V shed 0 bases, J shed 12 bases, and the junction held 11 bases outside the gene matches. The CDR3 is 15 residues long. The chain's CDR3 is CASSQDLPTSVRQFF. The CDR3 nucleotides read TGCGCCAGCAGCCAAGACCTACCCACTAGCGTCAGGCAGTTCTTC.

This chain links TRBV5-1 with TRBJ2-7; D is perhaps TRBD1 or TRBD2 (6 bases each). Trimming pared 1 base from V and 0 bases from J, leaving 11 bases between. In germline, CDR1 is SGHRS, CDR2 YFSETQ. The CDR3 loop spans 15 amino acids. The CDR3 loop is CASSLMGGYSYEQYF. CDR3 DNA sequence: TGCGCCAGCAGCTTGATGGGGGGCTACTCCTACGAGCAGTACTTC.

The chain uses TRBV27 and TRBJ2-2; D gene unclear. CDR3 size: 13 residues. V gave up 5 bases and J gave up 3 bases, with 7 bases separating them. The germline gives CDR1 MNHEY, CDR2 SMNVEV (reference sequence). The CDR3 sequence is CASSRKDTGELFF. The DNA for the CDR3 is TGTGCCAGCAGTCGCAAGGACACCGGGGAGCTGTTTTTT.

This sequence joins TRBV7-2 and TRBJ1-2, with 8 bases matching TRBD1. The germline CDR1 and CDR2 sequences are SGHTA and FQGNSA. V lost 3 bases and J lost 4; bases outside the gene matches: 10. The CDR3 totals 16 residues. CDR3 loop: CASSLSPDRGGYGYTF. CDR3 nucleotide sequence: TGTGCCAGCAGCTTGTCTCCCGACAGGGGAGGCTATGGCTACACCTTC.

The J gene is TRBJ1-3, the V gene TRBV5-1; D ambiguous. The V gene's germline CDR1 is SGHRS and CDR2 YFSETQ. The CDR3 covers 16 residues. The V gene lost 0 bases and the J gene lost 0 bases, with 10 bases spanning the gap. CDR3 protein: CASSLEHLSSGNTIYF. CDR3 in DNA: TGCGCCAGCAGCTTGGAACACCTTAGCTCTGGAAACACCATATATTTT.

The CDR3 here is CATSRDPTRDEQYF. CDR3 DNA: TGTGCCACCAGCAGAGATCCCACTAGGGACGAGCAGTACTTC. V is TRBV15 and J is TRBJ2-7; weak D call: TRBD2 (5 bases). The CDR3 runs 14 residues. The V gene's germline CDR1 is LNHNV and CDR2 YYDKDF (reference sequence). V lost 0 bases and J lost 5, with 11 bases in between.